This T cell receptor (beta chain) appears in the sequencing data of a study of blood T cell repertoires in COVID-19. Study information: The United States, Italy and Spain provided the acute and convalescent COVID-19 samples.

Cohorts were determined from participant-reported clinical history. Two negative PCRs, clearance, or symptom resolution characterized the recovered Cohort 3 donors. Per the study methods: Scientists estimated how many nucleated cells there were by amplifying reference gene primers. Sequencing was performed with immunoSEQ multiplex PCR; in TCRdb, only in-frame clones are kept and a portion is missing. V, J and clone size were drawn from that table, and D and trimming were deduced from the DNA. Here the sample spans roughly 250,000 clones, over 75% being singletons. Germline assignment: CDR1 SEHNR and CDR2 FQNEAQ (reference sequence). CDR3 length equals 15 residues. Trimming left V 1 base short and J 4 bases short, with 11 bases between.

This sequence was found in a woman aged 25 to 39 who had recovered from COVID-19. Sequences were obtained from PBMCs or T cells enriched from blood (not recorded which). The genes are TRBV7-9 and TRBJ1-5, with D perhaps matching TRBD1 (5 bases). The CDR3 reads CASSLGQGVNQPQHF. Here the CDR3 DNA reads TGTGCCAGCAGCTTAGGCCAGGGTGTGAATCAGCCCCAGCATTTT.